Listed below are T cell receptor beta chains from one sample, sequenced in a study of cytotoxic CD8 clonotypes in ibrutinib-treated CLL. Only in-frame clones appear in the TCRdb table, and some are missing; sequencing was by immunoSEQ multiplex PCR. This sample has over 75,000 clones, with almost 80% found just once. Material: PBMCs, obtained after 12 months of ibrutinib treatment. The source is a human donor with chronic lymphocytic leukemia. Each CDR3 is given with its conserved first and last residue. Each record gives: V gene, clone size, D gene, J gene, CDR3 DNA, CDR3 protein. The D gene is left open where the match is weak. Only some rows state a clone size, as once, few, many or a class for expanded clones.

V gene: TRBV6-1
clone size: .
D gene: .
J gene: TRBJ2-2
CDR3 DNA: TGTGCCAGCAGTACTAGTCCCGGGACCGGGGAGCTGTTTTTT
CDR3 protein: CASSTSPGTGELFF

V gene: TRBV4-1
clone size: .
D gene: .
J gene: TRBJ1-1
CDR3 DNA: TGCGCCAGCAGCCAAGACTTCGGGGGCACTGAAGCTTTCTTT
CDR3 protein: CASSQDFGGTEAFF

V gene: TRBV18
clone size: .
D gene: .
J gene: TRBJ2-7
CDR3 DNA: TGTGCCAGCTCACCCAAAGGGGGGGCTTACGAGCAGTACTTC
CDR3 protein: CASSPKGGAYEQYF

V gene: TRBV10-3
clone size: few
D gene: .
J gene: TRBJ1-6
CDR3 DNA: TGTGCCATCAGTGAGCAGGGGAATTCACCCCTCCACTTT
CDR3 protein: CAISEQGNSPLHF

V gene: TRBV30
clone size: .
D gene: .
J gene: TRBJ1-1
CDR3 DNA: TGTGCCTGGAGTGTGAAGGCTGCGACTGAAGCTTTCTTT
CDR3 protein: CAWSVKAATEAFF

V gene: TRBV25-1
clone size: many
D gene: .
J gene: TRBJ1-2
CDR3 DNA: TGTGCCAGCAGTGATAGCGGGGGTGGTAAGGGCTACACCTTC
CDR3 protein: CASSDSGGGKGYTF

V gene: TRBV9
clone size: .
D gene: TRBD2
J gene: TRBJ2-7
CDR3 DNA: TGTGCCAGCAGCGTAGTCGGGGGGACCTACGAGCAGTACTTC
CDR3 protein: CASSVVGGTYEQYF

V gene: TRBV5-1
clone size: many
D gene: .
J gene: TRBJ2-5
CDR3 DNA: TGCGCCAGCAGCTTGTCGGGTATAAGGGAGACCCAGTACTTC
CDR3 protein: CASSLSGIRETQYF

V gene: TRBV2
clone size: few
D gene: .
J gene: TRBJ1-2
CDR3 DNA: TGTGCCAGCAGTGAGGGGGGCGGTGGCTACACCTTC
CDR3 protein: CASSEGGGGYTF

V gene: TRBV5-3
clone size: .
D gene: .
J gene: TRBJ2-1
CDR3 DNA: TGTGCCAGAAGCTTGCAGGCAGGTGATTGGAGCTCCTACAATGAGCAGTTCTTC
CDR3 protein: CARSLQAGDWSSYNEQFF

V gene: TRBV6-1
clone size: .
D gene: .
J gene: TRBJ2-2
CDR3 DNA: TGTGCCAGCATACCGACGAACACCGGGGAGCTGTTTTTT
CDR3 protein: CASIPTNTGELFF

V gene: TRBV7-8
clone size: few
D gene: TRBD1
J gene: TRBJ1-2
CDR3 DNA: TGTGCCAGCAGCCCTAGAATGGACAGGGAATATGGCTACACCTTC
CDR3 protein: CASSPRMDREYGYTF

V gene: TRBV5-1
clone size: .
D gene: .
J gene: TRBJ2-7
CDR3 DNA: TGCGCCAGCAGCTTAGGCGGTGACTCCTACGAGCAGTACTTC
CDR3 protein: CASSLGGDSYEQYF

V gene: TRBV29-1
clone size: .
D gene: .
J gene: TRBJ2-5
CDR3 DNA: TGCAGCCTGAGGGCAGGGGCCAGGGGAGAGACCCAGTACTTC
CDR3 protein: CSLRAGARGETQYF

V gene: TRBV25-1
clone size: .
D gene: TRBD1
J gene: TRBJ1-1
CDR3 DNA: TGTGCCAGCCACGACAGGGGCACGGTTTTCTTT
CDR3 protein: CASHDRGTVFF

V gene: TRBV28
clone size: .
D gene: TRBD1
J gene: TRBJ1-5
CDR3 DNA: TGTGCCAGCAGTCTGGGACAGCCGACAAATCAGCCCCAGCATTTT
CDR3 protein: CASSLGQPTNQPQHF

V gene: TRBV29-1
clone size: .
D gene: TRBD1
J gene: TRBJ1-2
CDR3 DNA: TGCAGCGTCTTTAGGGACAGAATGGAAGATGGCTACACCTTC
CDR3 protein: CSVFRDRMEDGYTF

V gene: TRBV11-2
clone size: .
D gene: .
J gene: TRBJ2-5
CDR3 DNA: TGTGCCAGCGGGGGGGCGGGTAAATCAGAGACCCAGTACTTC
CDR3 protein: CASGGAGKSETQYF

V gene: TRBV7-2
clone size: .
D gene: .
J gene: TRBJ2-2
CDR3 DNA: TGTGCCAGCAGCCCCCGACAGACGACCGGGGAGCTGTTTTTT
CDR3 protein: CASSPRQTTGELFF

V gene: TRBV5-4
clone size: .
D gene: .
J gene: TRBJ2-3
CDR3 DNA: TGTGCCAGCAGCGCCGGCGGGGAGAGTAGCACAGATACGCAGTATTTT
CDR3 protein: CASSAGGESSTDTQYF

V gene: TRBV4-3
clone size: .
D gene: TRBD2
J gene: TRBJ2-3
CDR3 DNA: TGCGCCAGCAGCCAAGATTCGGCGGGGGGAACCGATACGCAGTATTTT
CDR3 protein: CASSQDSAGGTDTQYF

V gene: TRBV11-3
clone size: few
D gene: .
J gene: TRBJ2-6
CDR3 DNA: TGTGCCAGCAGCTTGGGCGGGGCCAACGTCCTGACTTTC
CDR3 protein: CASSLGGANVLTF

V gene: TRBV10-3
clone size: .
D gene: TRBD2
J gene: TRBJ2-5
CDR3 DNA: TGTGCCATCAGTGAAGTGGGCGGGGGGGCGGAGACCCAGTACTTC
CDR3 protein: CAISEVGGGAETQYF